A single sample gave rise to the 25 T cell receptor beta chains below, sequenced in a study of T-cell reconstitution after alpha-beta-depleted transplantation in children. For TCRbeta, the library was prepared with unique molecular identifiers. TCRdb recomputed calls from the PCR reads with MiXCR, one row per CDR3 protein. The profile shows approximately 200,000 distinct CDR3 sequences, 13% to 15% of them singletons. Here the sequenced sample was PBMCs from the stem cell graft donor, taken from the stem cell graft. Every receptor here comes from a human donor who donated a stem cell graft to a child with acute lymphoblastic leukemia.

This clonotype has at least ten counts. The V and J genes are TRBV7-8 and TRBJ1-1; 8 nucleotides line up with TRBD1. Per the germline V gene, CDR1 is SGHVS and CDR2 is FQNEAQ. V was clipped by 5 bases and J by 1 base; unmatched bases: 6. The CDR3 sequence is 15 residues long. CDR3 region: CASSLLGQANTEAFF. Written as DNA, the CDR3 is TGTGCCAGCAGCCTTCTGGGACAGGCGAACACTGAAGCTTTCTTT.

This clonotype was picked up many times. The chain combines TRBV11-2 with TRBJ2-5; D gene unclear. With 1 base removed from V and 2 bases from J, the gap between germline ends came to 11 bases. Looked up from germline, CDR1 is SGHAT and CDR2 is FQNNGV. The CDR3 loop spans 15 amino acids. In DNA form, the CDR3 reads TGTGCCAGCAGCTTAGCGGCGAAAATACAAGAGACCCAGTACTTC. Its protein product is CASSLAAKIQETQYF.

This clonotype was seen repeatedly, ten times or more. This chain joins TRBV15 and TRBJ1-1; D ambiguous. Per germline, CDR1 LNHNV and CDR2 YYDKDF (reference sequence). The V and J ends lost 0 bases and 1 base respectively, with 12 bases between them. The CDR3 runs 16 residues. The CDR3 bases are TGTGCCACCAGCAGAGATCTCGTAGTTTCGAACACTGAAGCTTTCTTT. Translated: CATSRDLVVSNTEAFF.

This clonotype was detected many times. The chain employs TRBV29-1 and TRBJ2-1, with TRBD1 matching over 8 bases. CDR1 is SQVTM and CDR2 is ANQGSEA in the germline V gene. The length of the CDR3 is 12 residues. J gave up 9 bases and V 6 bases, and 7 bases lay outside the gene matches. The CDR3: CSVRQGQGEQFF. The CDR3 coding sequence is TGCAGCGTGAGACAGGGGCAGGGTGAGCAGTTCTTC.

In its sample, this clonotype was seen many times. The chain couples TRBV4-2 to TRBJ1-4; TRBD1 might be the D (6 bases). Trimming removed 0 bases from V and 1 base from J, with 6 bases in between. This CDR3 comprises 15 residues. Germline loops: CDR1 LGHNA, CDR2 YNFKEQ. The CDR3 bases are TGTGCCAGCAGCCAAGAGACAGGAACTAATGAAAAACTGTTTTTT. Translation gives CASSQETGTNEKLFF.

This clonotype was counted ten times or more. Here the CDR3 DNA reads TGTGCCAGCAGCCAAGCGTCGTCGGGGGTTGCTTTCTTT. This translates into CASSQASSGVAFF. The chain couples TRBV3-1 to TRBJ1-1, with D possibly matching TRBD1 (5 bases). In germline, CDR1 is LGHDT, CDR2 YNNKEL (reference sequence). The CDR3 has 13 amino acids. Trimming cost V 1 base and J 11 bases, with 14 bases left between them.

This clonotype was seen at least ten times. The rearrangement uses TRBV7-9 and TRBJ2-3; 9 bases match TRBD2. With 5 bases clipped from V and 4 bases from J, the junction kept 10 bases outside the gene matches. The CDR3 spans 16 residues. Germline V gene data show CDR1 as SEHNR and CDR2 as FQNEAQ (reference sequence). This chain's CDR3 is CASSVNLAGWADTQYF. Written as DNA, the CDR3 is TGTGCCAGCAGCGTCAACCTAGCGGGATGGGCAGATACGCAGTATTTT.

The chain is built from TRBV30 and TRBJ2-3; 11 bases align to TRBD2. The V gene's germline CDR1 is GTSNPN and CDR2 SVGIG (reference sequence). CDR3 length equals 16 residues. Trimming took 1 base from V and 6 from J; bases not matched to a gene: 9. CDR3 in DNA: TGTGCCTGGAGTGAGGGGCTAGCGGGAGGCGGCGATACGCAGTATTTT. Its protein is CAWSEGLAGGGDTQYF.

Only a few counts were recorded for this clonotype. The chain carries TRBV2 and TRBJ2-3; 9 positions match TRBD2. CDR3 length: 15 residues. V lost 2 bases, J lost 0 bases, and 0 bases stayed unmatched. Germline V CDR1 and CDR2: SNHLY, FYNNEI. In nucleotides, the CDR3 is TGTGCCAGCAGTGAAACTAGCGGGAGCACAGATACGCAGTATTTT. Translation gives CASSETSGSTDTQYF.

In its sample, this clonotype was seen many times. The chain links TRBV6-5 to TRBJ2-2; no reliable D call. The CDR3 is 15 amino acids. The V and J ends lost 0 bases and 1 base respectively, with 6 bases between them. Germline CDR1 reads MNHEY; CDR2 reads SVGAGI. The CDR3 sequence: CASSYSPGNTGELFF. The CDR3 region has the DNA TGTGCCAGCAGTTACTCGCCGGGGAACACCGGGGAGCTGTTTTTT.

This clonotype was recorded many times. The chain is built from TRBV5-1 and TRBJ2-5, with D tentatively TRBD2 (6 bases). This CDR3 region has 13 residues. Deletions cut 0 bases from V and 7 bases from J, with 10 bases between. The germline CDR1 and CDR2 sequences are SGHRS and YFSETQ. CDR3 amino acids: CASSLETGVTQYF. CDR3 coding DNA: TGCGCCAGCAGCTTGGAAACGGGAGTGACCCAGTACTTC.

This sequence joins TRBV3-1 and TRBJ2-1, with D perhaps matching TRBD2 (6 bases). This CDR3 is 16 amino acids long. The ends were cut back, 1 base at V and 4 bases at J, with 14 bases in the middle. Germline V lookup: CDR1 LGHDT, CDR2 YNNKEL (reference sequence). The CDR3 spells CASSQAHASAYNEQFF. The CDR3 coding sequence is TGTGCCAGCAGCCAAGCTCACGCTAGCGCATACAATGAGCAGTTCTTC.

This clonotype was counted a few times. The V gene is TRBV20-1, the J gene TRBJ2-7, with TRBD1 as a possible D gene (8 bases). Germline CDR1 is DFQATT and CDR2 is SNEGSKA (reference sequence). This CDR3 has 16 residues. Trimming stripped 6 bases from V and 5 bases from J, with 26 bases between. CDR3 bases: TGCAGTGCGAGCAGGGGGCGCGGGGGTAAGGTGGACGAGCAGTACTTC. Residues: CSASRGRGGKVDEQYF.

This clonotype has a count of ten or more. CDR3 loop: CASSQPATNTGELFF. For the CDR3, the DNA is TGTGCCAGCAGCCAACCAGCTACGAACACCGGGGAGCTGTTTTTT. The genes are TRBV4-2 and TRBJ2-2; D not resolved. V gave up 2 bases and J gave up 0 bases, with 7 bases separating them. CDR1 is LGHNA and CDR2 is YNFKEQ in the germline V gene. This CDR3 is built from 15 residues.

There are many counts of this clonotype. The V gene is TRBV20-1, the J gene TRBJ2-1; 9 bases map to TRBD2. With V trimmed by 5 bases and J by 6 bases, 11 bases remained unmatched. The CDR3 is made up of 15 amino acids. Germline assignment: CDR1 DFQATT and CDR2 SNEGSKA (reference sequence). The CDR3 bases are TGCAGTGCTCTACGAGCGGGAGGAGGGGGCAATGAGCAGTTCTTC. Translated: CSALRAGGGGNEQFF.

The chain employs TRBV12-3 or TRBV12-4 and TRBJ1-1; D gene ambiguous. V shed 5 bases and J shed 1 base, with 11 bases lying between them. The CDR3 totals 14 residues. The CDR3 protein is CASSPLVGNTEAFF. The CDR3 DNA is TGTGCCAGCAGTCCGCTCGTCGGGAACACTGAAGCTTTCTTT.

Note on this clonotype: Given a much more abundant clone one base away, this may be a read error. The chain couples TRBV10-2 to TRBJ2-2; a possible D gene is TRBD2 (5 bases). Germline loops: CDR1 WSHSY, CDR2 SAAADI. This CDR3 region has 11 residues. The CDR3 reads CARSEVRGVFF. The CDR3 nucleotides read TGCGCCCGCAGTGAGGTCCGGGGAGTGTTTTTT.

The V and J genes are TRBV10-3 and TRBJ2-1; D is ambiguous. Germline CDR1 and CDR2: ENHRY and SYGVKD. There are 13 residues in the CDR3. V was pared by 0 bases and J by 7 bases, with 7 bases between. The DNA for the CDR3 is TGTGCCATCAGTGAGTCTCGGGTAAATGAGCAGTTCTTC. As protein: CAISESRVNEQFF.

This clonotype was observed at least ten times. The genes are TRBV5-5 and TRBJ2-1; either TRBD1 or TRBD2 may fit D (5 bases each). V shed 5 bases and J shed 9 bases, with 24 bases lying between them. In germline, CDR1 is SGHKS, CDR2 YYEKEE (reference sequence). This CDR3 has 16 residues. The CDR3 is CASSFRFWDHTGEQFF. The CDR3, as DNA: TGTGCCAGCAGTTTTAGGTTTTGGGACCACACGGGTGAGCAGTTCTTC. Complete variable domain (other parts from reference TRBV5-5 and TRBJ2-1): DAGVTQSPTHLIKTRGQQVTLRCSPISGHKSVSWYQQVLGQGPQFIFQYYEKEERGRGNFPDRFSARQFPNYSSELNVNALLLGDSALYLCASSFRFWDHTGEQFFGPGTRLTVL.

This clonotype occurred many times. The CDR3 nucleotides read TGCAGTGCTAGAGAGAGCCAGAAAAACATTCAGTACTTC. Residues: CSARESQKNIQYF. The J gene is TRBJ2-4, the V gene TRBV20-1; D not resolved. Germline CDR1 and CDR2: DFQATT and SNEGSKA (reference sequence). This CDR3 region has 13 residues. The germline V and J ends were trimmed by 0 bases and 4 bases, with 7 bases remaining between them.

This clonotype was observed many times. The gene calls are TRBV10-3 and TRBJ2-3, with TRBD2 identical over 10 bases. CDR1 and CDR2 from the germline V gene are ENHRY and SYGVKD. The J segment lost 4 bases and the V segment lost 7 bases, leaving 8 bases of the junction unmatched. The CDR3 has 15 residues. The CDR3 DNA sequence: TGTGCCATCAATGCCGATCTAGCGGGAGCAGATACGCAGTATTTT. The encoded protein is CAINADLAGADTQYF.

The chain employs TRBV20-1 and TRBJ2-1, with a tentative D call TRBD1 (7 bases). Trimming pared 6 bases from V and 4 bases from J, leaving 16 bases between. The CDR3 covers 14 residues. Germline V gene data show CDR1 as DFQATT and CDR2 as SNEGSKA (reference sequence). CDR3 protein: CSAWEDRCYNEQFF. The CDR3 DNA is TGCAGTGCCTGGGAGGACAGGTGTTACAATGAGCAGTTCTTC.

There are many counts of this clonotype. This chain uses TRBV5-1 with TRBJ2-4; D possibly corresponds to TRBD2 (6 bases). The CDR3 is 14 amino acids. Trimming pared 2 bases from V and 6 bases from J, leaving 12 bases between. Per germline, CDR1 SGHRS and CDR2 YFSETQ. In DNA, the CDR3 is TGCGCCAGCAGCTTCACGGGAGAGGTAAACATTCAGTACTTC. Protein product: CASSFTGEVNIQYF.

This clonotype came up many times. This chain links TRBV5-1 with TRBJ1-1; 7 positions agree with TRBD1. This CDR3 is built from 14 residues. The germline CDR1 and CDR2 sequences are SGHRS and YFSETQ. J lost 9 bases, V lost 0 bases, and 8 bases had no gene match. The CDR3 coding sequence is TGCGCCAGCAGCTTGGCTGGGACAGTTGTGAAAGCTTTCTTT. It is translated as CASSLAGTVVKAFF.

The rearrangement links TRBV11-1 to TRBJ2-1; 11 bases are a match to TRBD2. This CDR3 comprises 16 residues. Germline V gives CDR1 SGHAT, CDR2 FQDESV (reference sequence). Trimming took 4 bases from V and 9 from J; bases not matched to a gene: 11. The chain's CDR3 is CASSSVLAGVLGEQFF. The CDR3 DNA is TGTGCCAGCAGCTCGGTACTAGCGGGAGTTCTAGGTGAGCAGTTCTTC.